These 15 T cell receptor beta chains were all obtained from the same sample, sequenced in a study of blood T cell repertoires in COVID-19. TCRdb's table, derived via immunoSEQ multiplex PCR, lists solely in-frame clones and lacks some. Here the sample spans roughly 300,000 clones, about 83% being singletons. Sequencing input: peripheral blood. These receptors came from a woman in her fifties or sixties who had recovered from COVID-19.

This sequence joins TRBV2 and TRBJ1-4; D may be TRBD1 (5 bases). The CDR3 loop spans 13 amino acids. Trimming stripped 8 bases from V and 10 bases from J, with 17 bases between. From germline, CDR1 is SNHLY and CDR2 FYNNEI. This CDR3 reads CASGGTAGGKLFF. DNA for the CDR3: TGTGCCAGCGGCGGGACGGCAGGAGGAAAACTGTTTTTT.

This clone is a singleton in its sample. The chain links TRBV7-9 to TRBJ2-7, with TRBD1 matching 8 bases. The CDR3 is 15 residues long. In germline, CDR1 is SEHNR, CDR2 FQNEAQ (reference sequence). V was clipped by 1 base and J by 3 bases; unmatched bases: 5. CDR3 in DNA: TGTGCCAGCAGCTTAGGCCAGGGGGCCAACTACGAGCAGTACTTC. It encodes CASSLGQGANYEQYF.

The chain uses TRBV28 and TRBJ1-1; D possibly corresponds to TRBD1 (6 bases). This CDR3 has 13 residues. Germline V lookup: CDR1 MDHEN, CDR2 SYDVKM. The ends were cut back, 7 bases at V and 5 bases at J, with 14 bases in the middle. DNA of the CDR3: TGTGCCAGCACTATACAGGGATTTACTGAAGCTTTCTTT. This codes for CASTIQGFTEAFF.

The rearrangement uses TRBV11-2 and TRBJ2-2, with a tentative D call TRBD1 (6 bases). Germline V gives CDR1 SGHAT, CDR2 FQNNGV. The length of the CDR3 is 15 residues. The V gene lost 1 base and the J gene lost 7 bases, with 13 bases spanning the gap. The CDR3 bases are TGTGCCAGCAGCTTAGGGCAGGGGCTTGGCGGGGAGCTGTTTTTT. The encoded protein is CASSLGQGLGGELFF.

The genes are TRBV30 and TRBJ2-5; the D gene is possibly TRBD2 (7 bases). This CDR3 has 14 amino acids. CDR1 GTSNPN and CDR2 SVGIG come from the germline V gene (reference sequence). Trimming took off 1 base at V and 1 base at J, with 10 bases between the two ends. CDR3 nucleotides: TGTGCCTGGAGTGGGGGGGGCACCCAAGAGACCCAGTACTTC. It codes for CAWSGGGTQETQYF.

DNA for the CDR3: TGTGCCAGCGGCCCAACCACTAGAAGGGACAGGGATATCGGCTATGGCTACACCTTC. Its protein product is CASGPTTRRDRDIGYGYTF. The chain employs TRBV2 and TRBJ1-2, with 9 bases aligning to TRBD1. The CDR3 has 19 amino acids. V dropped 8 bases and J dropped 4; count of bases not matched to a gene: 23. Per the germline V gene, CDR1 is SNHLY and CDR2 is FYNNEI.

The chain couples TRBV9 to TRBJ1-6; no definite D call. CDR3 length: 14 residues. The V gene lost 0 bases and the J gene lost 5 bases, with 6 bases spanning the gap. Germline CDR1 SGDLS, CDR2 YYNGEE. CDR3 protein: CASSVDGNNSPLHF. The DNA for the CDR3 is TGTGCCAGCAGCGTAGACGGGAATAATTCACCCCTCCACTTT.

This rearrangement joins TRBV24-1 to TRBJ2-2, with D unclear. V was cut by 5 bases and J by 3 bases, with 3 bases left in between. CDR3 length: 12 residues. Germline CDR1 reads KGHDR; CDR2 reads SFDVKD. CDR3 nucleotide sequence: TGTGCCACCAGTGCCGACACCGGGGAGCTGTTTTTT. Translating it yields CATSADTGELFF.

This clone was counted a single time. CDR3 nucleotides: TGTGCCAGCAGTTACTCGTCAGGGAGGATGAGGACTGAAGCTTTCTTT. Protein sequence: CASSYSSGRMRTEAFF. The chain is built from TRBV6-5 and TRBJ1-1; possible D gene TRBD1, 5 bases. Trimming stripped 0 bases from V and 5 bases from J, with 16 bases between. This CDR3 contains 16 residues. Germline CDR1 is MNHEY and CDR2 is SVGAGI.

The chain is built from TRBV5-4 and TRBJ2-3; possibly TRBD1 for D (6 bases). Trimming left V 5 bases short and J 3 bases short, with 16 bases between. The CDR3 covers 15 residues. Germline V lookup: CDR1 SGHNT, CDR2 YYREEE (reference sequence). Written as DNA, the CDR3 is TGTGCCAGCAGTTCCGGGACACCCCGAACAGATACGCAGTATTTT. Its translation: CASSSGTPRTDTQYF.

DNA for the CDR3: TGTGCCAGCAGGAGCGGGACAGGGTTTTCACCCCTCCACTTT. Translation: CASRSGTGFSPLHF. This sequence joins TRBV2 and TRBJ1-6; 9 bases align to TRBD1. Germline V gene data show CDR1 as SNHLY and CDR2 as FYNNEI. This CDR3 is built from 14 residues. The trim removed 6 bases at V and 9 bases at J, leaving 6 bases unmatched.

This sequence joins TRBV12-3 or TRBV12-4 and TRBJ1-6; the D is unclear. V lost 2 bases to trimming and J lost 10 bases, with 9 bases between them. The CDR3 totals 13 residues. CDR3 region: CASSLSPASPLHF. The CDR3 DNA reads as TGTGCCAGCAGTTTATCCCCCGCGTCACCCCTCCACTTT.

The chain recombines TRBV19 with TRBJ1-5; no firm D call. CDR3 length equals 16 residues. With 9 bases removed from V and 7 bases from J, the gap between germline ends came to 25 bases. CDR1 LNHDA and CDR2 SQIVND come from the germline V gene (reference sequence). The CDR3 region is CASQNGRGAVRQPQHF. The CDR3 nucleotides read TGTGCCAGCCAAAACGGCCGGGGTGCGGTCAGACAGCCCCAGCATTTT. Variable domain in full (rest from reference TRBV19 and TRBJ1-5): DGGITQSPKYLFRKEGQNVTLSCEQNLNHDAMYWYRQDPGQGLRLIYYSQIVNDFQKGDIAEGYSVSREKKESFPLTVTSAQKNPTAFYLCASQNGRGAVRQPQHFGDGTRLSIL.

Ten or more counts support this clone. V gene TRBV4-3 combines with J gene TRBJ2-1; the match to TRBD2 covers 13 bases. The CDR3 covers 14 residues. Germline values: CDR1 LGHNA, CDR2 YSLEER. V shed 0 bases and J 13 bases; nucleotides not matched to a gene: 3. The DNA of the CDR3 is TGCGCCAGCAGCCAAGACTGGACTAGCGGGGGTCAGTTCTTC. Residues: CASSQDWTSGGQFF.

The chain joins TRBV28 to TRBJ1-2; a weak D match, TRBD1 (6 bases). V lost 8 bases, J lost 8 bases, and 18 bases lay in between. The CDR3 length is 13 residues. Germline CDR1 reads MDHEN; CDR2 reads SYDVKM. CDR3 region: CASSGRGVWGYTF. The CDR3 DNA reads TGTGCCAGCTCGGGCAGGGGAGTTTGGGGCTACACCTTC.